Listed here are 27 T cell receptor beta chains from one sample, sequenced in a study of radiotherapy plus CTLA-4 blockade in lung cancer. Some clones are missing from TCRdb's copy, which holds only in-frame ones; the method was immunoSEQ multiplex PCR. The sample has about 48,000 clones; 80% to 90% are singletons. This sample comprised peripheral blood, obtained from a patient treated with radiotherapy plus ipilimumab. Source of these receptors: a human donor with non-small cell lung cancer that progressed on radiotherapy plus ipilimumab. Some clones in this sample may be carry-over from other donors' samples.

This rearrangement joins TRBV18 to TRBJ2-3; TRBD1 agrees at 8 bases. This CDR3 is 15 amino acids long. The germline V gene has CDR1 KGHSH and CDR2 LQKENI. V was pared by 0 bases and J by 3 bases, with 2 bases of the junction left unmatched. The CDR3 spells CASSPPGQGTDTQYF. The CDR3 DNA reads TGTGCCAGCTCACCACCTGGACAGGGTACAGATACGCAGTATTTT.

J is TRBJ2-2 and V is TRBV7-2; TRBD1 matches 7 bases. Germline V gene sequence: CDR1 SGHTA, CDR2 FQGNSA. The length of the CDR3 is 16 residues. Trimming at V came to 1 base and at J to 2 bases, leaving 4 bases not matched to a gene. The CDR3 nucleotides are TGTGCCAGCAGCTTAGGAGGGGGCTTAAACACCGGGGAGCTGTTTTTT. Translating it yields CASSLGGGLNTGELFF.

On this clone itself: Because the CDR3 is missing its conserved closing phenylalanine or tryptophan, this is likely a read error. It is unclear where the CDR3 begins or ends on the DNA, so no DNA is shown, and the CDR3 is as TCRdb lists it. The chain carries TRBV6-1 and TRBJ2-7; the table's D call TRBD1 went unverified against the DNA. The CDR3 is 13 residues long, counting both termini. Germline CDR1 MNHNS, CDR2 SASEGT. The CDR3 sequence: CASSEVNGGHLGL.

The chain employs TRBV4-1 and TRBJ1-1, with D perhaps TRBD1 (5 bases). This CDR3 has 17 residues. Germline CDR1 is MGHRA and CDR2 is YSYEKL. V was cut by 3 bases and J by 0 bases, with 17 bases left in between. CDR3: CASSHGAGRTMNTEAFF. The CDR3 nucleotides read TGCGCCAGCAGCCATGGGGCAGGGCGCACCATGAACACTGAAGCTTTCTTT.

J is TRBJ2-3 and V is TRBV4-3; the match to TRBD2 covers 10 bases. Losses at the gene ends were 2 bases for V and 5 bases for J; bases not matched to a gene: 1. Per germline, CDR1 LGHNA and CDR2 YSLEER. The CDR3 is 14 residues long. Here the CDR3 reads CASSQRLAGDTQYF. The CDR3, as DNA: TGCGCCAGCAGCCAAAGACTAGCGGGAGATACGCAGTATTTT.

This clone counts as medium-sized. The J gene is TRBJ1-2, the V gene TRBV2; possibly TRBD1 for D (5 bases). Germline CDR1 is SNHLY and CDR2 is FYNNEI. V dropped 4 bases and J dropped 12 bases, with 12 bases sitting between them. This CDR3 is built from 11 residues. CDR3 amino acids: CASSVGGDNTF. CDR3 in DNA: TGTGCCAGCAGTGTTGGGGGGGATAACACCTTC. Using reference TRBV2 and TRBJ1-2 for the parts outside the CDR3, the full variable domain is EPEVTQTPSHQVTQMGQEVILRCVPISNHLYFYWYRQILGQKVEFLVSFYNNEISEKSEIFDDQFSVERPDGSNFTLKIRSTKLEDSAMYFCASSVGGDNTFGSGTRLTVV.

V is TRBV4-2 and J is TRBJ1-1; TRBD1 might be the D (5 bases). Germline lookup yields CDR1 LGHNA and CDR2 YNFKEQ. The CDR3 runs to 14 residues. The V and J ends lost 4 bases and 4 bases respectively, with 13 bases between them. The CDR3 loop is CASSLTGGGTEAFF. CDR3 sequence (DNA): TGTGCCAGCAGCCTCACGGGGGGGGGCACTGAAGCTTTCTTT.

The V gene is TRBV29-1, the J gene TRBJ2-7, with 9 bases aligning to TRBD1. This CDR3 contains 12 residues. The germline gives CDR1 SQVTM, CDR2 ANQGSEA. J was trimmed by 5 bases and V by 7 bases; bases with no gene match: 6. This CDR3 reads CSGTGDDNEQYF. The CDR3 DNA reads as TGCAGCGGGACAGGGGATGACAACGAGCAGTACTTC.

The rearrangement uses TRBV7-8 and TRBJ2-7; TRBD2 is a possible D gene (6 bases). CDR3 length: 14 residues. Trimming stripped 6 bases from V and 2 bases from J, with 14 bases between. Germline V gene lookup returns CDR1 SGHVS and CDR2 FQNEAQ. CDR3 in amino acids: CASRAGRLTYEQYF. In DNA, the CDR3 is TGTGCCAGCAGGGCGGGGCGGTTAACCTACGAGCAGTACTTC.

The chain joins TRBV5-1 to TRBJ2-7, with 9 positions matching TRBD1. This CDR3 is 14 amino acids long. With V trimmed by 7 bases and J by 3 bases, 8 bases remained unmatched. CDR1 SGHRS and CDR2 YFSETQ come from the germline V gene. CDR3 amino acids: CASALRDRVYEQYF. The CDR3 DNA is TGCGCCAGCGCGCTCCGGGACAGGGTCTACGAGCAGTACTTC. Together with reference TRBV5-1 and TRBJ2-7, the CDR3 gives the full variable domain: KAGVTQTPRYLIKTRGQQVTLSCSPISGHRSVSWYQQTPGQGLQFLFEYFSETQRNKGNFPGRFSGRQFSNSRSEMNVSTLELGDSALYLCASALRDRVYEQYFGPGTRLTVT.

The CDR3 loop is CASSRGVDGTEAFF. The DNA of the CDR3 is TGTGCCAGCAGCCGCGGGGTCGATGGCACTGAAGCTTTCTTT. This chain uses TRBV11-2 with TRBJ1-1; D is unclear. Per germline, CDR1 SGHAT and CDR2 FQNNGV. Trimming pared 5 bases from V and 4 bases from J, leaving 14 bases between. There are 14 residues in the CDR3. The full variable domain, rest sourced from reference TRBV11-2 and TRBJ1-1, is EAGVAQSPRYKIIEKRQSVAFWCNPISGHATLYWYQQILGQGPKLLIQFQNNGVVDDSQLPKDRFSAERLKGVDSTLKIQPAKLEDSAVYLCASSRGVDGTEAFFGQGTRLTVV.

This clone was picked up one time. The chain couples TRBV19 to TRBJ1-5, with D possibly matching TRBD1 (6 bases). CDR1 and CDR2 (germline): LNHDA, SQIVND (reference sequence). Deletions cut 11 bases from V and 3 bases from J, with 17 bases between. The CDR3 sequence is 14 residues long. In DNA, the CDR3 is TGTGCCTCCACTTGGGGGGGCCTCAATCAGCCCCAGCATTTT. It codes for CASTWGGLNQPQHF.

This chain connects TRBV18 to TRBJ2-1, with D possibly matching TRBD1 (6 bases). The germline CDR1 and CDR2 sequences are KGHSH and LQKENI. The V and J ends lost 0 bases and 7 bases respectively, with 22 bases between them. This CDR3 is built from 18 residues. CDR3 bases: TGTGCCAGCTCACCACCCGACAGGCCCTCCCCTATAGGGAATGAGCAGTTCTTC. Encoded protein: CASSPPDRPSPIGNEQFF.

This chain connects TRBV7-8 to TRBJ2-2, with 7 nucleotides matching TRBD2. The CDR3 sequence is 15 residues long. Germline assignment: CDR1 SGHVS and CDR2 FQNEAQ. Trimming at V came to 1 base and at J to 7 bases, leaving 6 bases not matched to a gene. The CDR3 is CASSLGQGGLGELFF. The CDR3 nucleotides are TGTGCCAGCAGCTTAGGTCAGGGAGGGCTCGGGGAGCTGTTTTTT.

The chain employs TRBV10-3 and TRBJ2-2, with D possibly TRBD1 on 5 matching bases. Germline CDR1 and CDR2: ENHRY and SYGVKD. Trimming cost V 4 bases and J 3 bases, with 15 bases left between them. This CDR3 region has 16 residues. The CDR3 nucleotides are TGTGCCATCAGTGTTTTAGGCAGGGAAGACACCGGGGAGCTGTTTTTT. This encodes CAISVLGREDTGELFF.

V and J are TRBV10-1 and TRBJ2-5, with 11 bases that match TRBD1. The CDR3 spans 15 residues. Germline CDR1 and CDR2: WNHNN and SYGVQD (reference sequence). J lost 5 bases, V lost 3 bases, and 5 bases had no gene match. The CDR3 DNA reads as TGCGCCAGCAGTGATGGACAGGGGGCTTTGGAGACCCAGTACTTC. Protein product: CASSDGQGALETQYF.

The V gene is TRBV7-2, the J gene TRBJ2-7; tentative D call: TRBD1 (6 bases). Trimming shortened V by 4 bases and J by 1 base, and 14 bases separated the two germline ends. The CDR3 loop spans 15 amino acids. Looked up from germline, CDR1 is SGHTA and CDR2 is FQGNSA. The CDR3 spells CASSSSGTQSYEQYF. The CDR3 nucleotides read TGTGCCAGCAGCTCCTCCGGGACACAATCCTACGAGCAGTACTTC.

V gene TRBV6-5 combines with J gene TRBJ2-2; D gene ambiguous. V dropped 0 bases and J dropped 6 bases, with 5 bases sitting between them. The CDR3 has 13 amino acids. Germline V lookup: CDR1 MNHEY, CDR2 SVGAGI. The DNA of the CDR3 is TGTGCCAGCAGTTACTCATCCGCCGGGGAGCTGTTTTTT. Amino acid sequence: CASSYSSAGELFF.

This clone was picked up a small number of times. The CDR3 protein is CASRGTSEETQYF. In DNA, the CDR3 is TGTGCCAGTCGGGGGACTAGCGAAGAGACCCAGTACTTC. The chain combines TRBV2 with TRBJ2-5, with 10 bases that match TRBD2. V trimming: 9 bases; J trimming: 3 bases; junction bases outside the gene matches: 4. The CDR3 contains 13 residues. Germline CDR1 is SNHLY and CDR2 is FYNNEI.

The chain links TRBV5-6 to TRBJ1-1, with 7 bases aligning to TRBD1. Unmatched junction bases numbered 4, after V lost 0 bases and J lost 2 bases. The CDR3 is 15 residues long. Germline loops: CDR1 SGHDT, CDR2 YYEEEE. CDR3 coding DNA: TGTGCCAGCAGCTTGGGATCAGGGGGTAACACTGAAGCTTTCTTT. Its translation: CASSLGSGGNTEAFF.

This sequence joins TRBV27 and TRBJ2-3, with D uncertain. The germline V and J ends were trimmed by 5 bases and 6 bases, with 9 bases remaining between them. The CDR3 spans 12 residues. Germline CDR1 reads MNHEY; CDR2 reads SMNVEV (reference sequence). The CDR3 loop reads CASSPSPDTQYF. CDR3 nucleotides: TGTGCCAGCAGTCCCAGTCCCGATACGCAGTATTTT.

CDR3 region: CASSGQGADGYTF. The CDR3, as DNA: TGCGCCAGCAGCGGACAGGGGGCGGATGGCTACACCTTC. V is TRBV5-1 and J is TRBJ1-2, with 11 bases aligning to TRBD1. Germline trimming cut 4 bases from V and 6 bases from J; bases unmatched to any gene: 2. Germline V gene sequence: CDR1 SGHRS, CDR2 YFSETQ. CDR3 size: 13 residues.

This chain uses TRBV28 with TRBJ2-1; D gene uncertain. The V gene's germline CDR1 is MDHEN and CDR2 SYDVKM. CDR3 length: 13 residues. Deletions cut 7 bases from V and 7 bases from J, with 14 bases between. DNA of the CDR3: TGTGCCAGCATCCCTAGTACCGGGAATGAGCAGTTCTTC. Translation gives CASIPSTGNEQFF.

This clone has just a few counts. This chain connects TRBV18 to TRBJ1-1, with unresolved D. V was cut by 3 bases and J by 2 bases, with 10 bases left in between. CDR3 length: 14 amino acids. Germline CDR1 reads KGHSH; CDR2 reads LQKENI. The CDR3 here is CASSPRTFNTEAFF. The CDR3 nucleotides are TGTGCCAGCTCACCCCGGACTTTTAACACTGAAGCTTTCTTT.

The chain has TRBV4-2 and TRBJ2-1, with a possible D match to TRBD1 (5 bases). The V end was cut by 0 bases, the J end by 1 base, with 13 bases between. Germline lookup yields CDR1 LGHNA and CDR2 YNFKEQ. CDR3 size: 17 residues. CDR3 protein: CASSQDYRRVSYNEQFF. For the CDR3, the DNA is TGTGCCAGCAGCCAAGATTATCGCAGGGTTTCCTACAATGAGCAGTTCTTC.

The CDR3 loop is CASSLGSSGVSYEQYF. Written as DNA, the CDR3 is TGTGCCAGCAGCTTAGGTAGCAGCGGGGTCTCCTACGAGCAGTACTTC. The chain links TRBV7-2 to TRBJ2-7; 7 bases map to TRBD2. Germline lookup yields CDR1 SGHTA and CDR2 FQGNSA. V lost 1 base to trimming and J lost 0 bases; unmatched junction nucleotides: 6. The CDR3 is made up of 16 amino acids.

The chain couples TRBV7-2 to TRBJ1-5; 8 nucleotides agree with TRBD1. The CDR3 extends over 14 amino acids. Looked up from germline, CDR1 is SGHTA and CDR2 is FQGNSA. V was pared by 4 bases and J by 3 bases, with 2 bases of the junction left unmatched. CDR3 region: CASSSRGLNQPQHF. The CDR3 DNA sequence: TGTGCCAGCAGCTCCAGGGGGCTCAATCAGCCCCAGCATTTT. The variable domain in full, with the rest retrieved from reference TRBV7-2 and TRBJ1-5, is GAGVSQSPSNKVTEKGKDVELRCDPISGHTALYWYRQSLGQGLEFLIYFQGNSAPDKSGLPSDRFSAERTGGSVSTLTIQRTQQEDSAVYLCASSSRGLNQPQHFGDGTRLSIL.